One TCR beta chain is described in this entry. The antigen remains undetermined. As processed by the authors: Some patient CD8+ clones were larger than 1%, and these rarely matched published virus-specific TCRB sequences. Profiled with immunoSEQ multiplex PCR; TCRdb holds only in-frame clones, not every one. The D gene and trimming were derived from the DNA, and the V and J assignments and clone size from that table. The profile shows approximately 7,000 clones, roughly 82% of them singletons. This record belongs to a study of somatic mutations in cytotoxic T cells in rheumatoid arthritis. Across the study: Collection of patient blood (approximately 30 ml EDTA) took place right after diagnosis, before any treatment.

The V gene's germline CDR1 is MNHEY and CDR2 SMNVEV (reference sequence). Trimming stripped 3 bases from V and 4 bases from J, with 8 bases between. This CDR3 region has 13 residues. Study results and limitations: Nobody adjusted the slight TRBV07 underrepresentation in rheumatoid arthritis patients for multiple comparisons.

Specimen: CD8+ T cells sorted from blood. The rearrangement uses TRBV27 and TRBJ2-3, with unresolved D. The sequence was collected from an adult with rheumatoid arthritis. The DNA of the CDR3 is TGTGCCAGCAGTTTGTCAAGGCCAGATACGCAGTATTTT. It is translated as CASSLSRPDTQYF.